Listed below are T cell receptor beta chains from one sample, sequenced in a study of blood T cell repertoires in COVID-19. Some clones are missing from TCRdb's copy, which holds only in-frame ones; the method was immunoSEQ multiplex PCR. The sample lists about 75,000 clones, 86% seen once, with about 6% in the top ten. Sequenced: peripheral blood. The receptors come from an elderly man with COVID-19, enrolled during active disease. Each CDR3 is given with its conserved first and last residue. Each record gives: J gene, V gene, clone size, D gene, CDR3 protein, CDR3 DNA. A D gene is named only where the DNA matches it firmly. Some rows mark clone size as missing; the rest say once, few, many or name a class of expanded clone.

>TRBJ2-6|TRBV18|.|TRBD1
CASSPNGQGSGANVLTF
TGTGCCAGCTCACCAAACGGACAGGGCTCTGGGGCCAACGTCCTGACTTTC
>TRBJ1-1|TRBV5-1|.|.
CASSTDTRRTEAFF
TGCGCCAGCAGCACGGACACCCGCCGCACTGAAGCTTTCTTT
>TRBJ2-3|TRBV6-2/TRBV6-3|.|.
CASSYSNRGGPDTQYF
TGTGCCAGCAGTTACTCGAATAGGGGGGGCCCAGATACGCAGTATTTT
>TRBJ2-5|TRBV6-5|.|TRBD2
CASTPSGSQETQYF
TGTGCCAGCACCCCTAGCGGGAGCCAAGAGACCCAGTACTTC
>TRBJ1-4|TRBV19|.|TRBD1
CASSFSRTGGTNEKLFF
TGTGCCAGTAGTTTCTCCCGAACAGGGGGAACTAATGAAAAACTGTTTTTT
>TRBJ1-3|TRBV19|.|.
CASSIWANSGNTIYF
TGTGCCAGTAGTATCTGGGCGAACTCTGGAAACACCATATATTTT
>TRBJ1-1|TRBV7-2|once|.
CASSSTGNTEAFF
TGTGCCAGCAGCTCCACAGGGAACACTGAAGCTTTCTTT
>TRBJ2-3|TRBV10-3|.|TRBD2
CASAPGGSADTQYF
TGTGCCTCCGCTCCGGGGGGGTCCGCAGATACGCAGTATTTT
>TRBJ2-5|TRBV5-1|.|TRBD2
CASSPAARTGGQETQYF
TGCGCCAGCAGCCCGGCGGCGAGAACGGGGGGCCAAGAGACCCAGTACTTC
>TRBJ2-1|TRBV6-4|.|TRBD1
CASSPGQGNEQFF
TGTGCCAGCAGCCCGGGACAGGGGAATGAGCAGTTCTTC
>TRBJ1-5|TRBV2|.|.
CASSGGGNQPQHF
TGTGCCAGCAGCGGAGGTGGCAATCAGCCCCAGCATTTT
>TRBJ1-2|TRBV2|.|TRBD1
CASSEATQGGYGYTF
TGTGCCAGCAGTGAAGCGACACAGGGGGGCTATGGCTACACCTTC
>TRBJ2-7|TRBV7-2|.|.
CASSPYEGEQYF
TGTGCCAGCAGCCCCTACGAGGGCGAGCAGTACTTC
>TRBJ2-1|TRBV15|.|.
CATSRFGGGTYNEQFF
TGTGCCACCAGCAGGTTTGGTGGGGGGACTTACAATGAGCAGTTCTTC
>TRBJ1-2|TRBV5-5|.|TRBD1
CASRSQGYGYTF
TGTGCCAGCCGGTCACAGGGGTATGGCTACACCTTC
>TRBJ1-2|TRBV5-6|.|TRBD1
CASSRTGGHGYTF
TGTGCCAGCAGCCGGACAGGGGGGCATGGCTACACCTTC
>TRBJ1-2|TRBV29-1|.|.
CSALSAGAWEGYTF
TGCAGCGCGTTGTCGGCAGGGGCCTGGGAAGGCTACACCTTC
>TRBJ2-7|TRBV3-1/TRBV3-2|.|.
CASSQGARSSYEQYF
TGTGCCAGCAGCCAAGGAGCCCGGAGCTCCTACGAGCAGTACTTC
>TRBJ1-5|TRBV5-1|few|TRBD1
CASSWDSKQPQHF
TGCGCCAGCAGCTGGGACAGCAAGCAGCCCCAGCATTTT
>TRBJ2-5|TRBV5-1|few|TRBD2
CASSPQGAGGQETQYF
TGCGCCAGCAGCCCCCAGGGAGCGGGGGGGCAAGAGACCCAGTACTTC
>TRBJ2-1|TRBV5-1|.|TRBD2
CASSSGGGSYNEQFF
TGCGCCAGCAGCTCTGGCGGGGGGTCCTACAATGAGCAGTTCTTC
>TRBJ2-7|TRBV11-3|.|.
CASSPHSGNSYEQYF
TGTGCCAGCAGCCCACACTCAGGGAACTCTTACGAGCAGTACTTC
>TRBJ1-5|TRBV10-3|.|.
CAISGDGPGEPQHF
TGTGCCATCAGTGGGGACGGCCCGGGGGAGCCCCAGCATTTT
>TRBJ1-4|TRBV27|.|.
CASSLLRGGEKLFF
TGTGCCAGCAGTTTATTGAGGGGAGGTGAAAAACTGTTTTTT
>TRBJ1-3|TRBV7-6|.|.
CASSWERGGNTIYF
TGTGCCAGCAGCTGGGAAAGGGGGGGAAACACCATATATTTT
>TRBJ1-2|TRBV5-5|.|.
CASSLAASPGGYTF
TGTGCCAGCAGCTTGGCGGCCTCACCAGGTGGCTACACCTTC
>TRBJ1-1|TRBV4-1|few|TRBD1
CASSQTGTGGVRNTEAFF
TGCGCCAGCAGCCAAACCGGGACAGGAGGGGTTAGGAACACTGAAGCTTTCTTT
>TRBJ2-7|TRBV6-2/TRBV6-3|.|TRBD1
CASSYSAGGATYEQYF
TGTGCCAGCAGTTACTCAGCAGGGGGCGCAACCTACGAGCAGTACTTC
>TRBJ2-2|TRBV11-3|.|TRBD1
CASSFPTGGTGELFF
TGTGCCAGCAGCTTCCCGACAGGGGGTACCGGGGAGCTGTTTTTT
>TRBJ1-5|TRBV6-5|.|.
CASRGGNQPQHF
TGTGCCAGCAGGGGAGGTAATCAGCCCCAGCATTTT
>TRBJ1-2|TRBV3-1/TRBV3-2|.|TRBD1
CASSQEGTGVVGYTF
TGTGCCAGCAGCCAAGAGGGGACAGGGGTGGTCGGCTACACCTTC
>TRBJ2-3|TRBV6-2/TRBV6-3|.|.
CASSNNADNTDTQYF
TGTGCCAGCAGTAATAACGCGGACAACACAGATACGCAGTATTTT
>TRBJ1-4|TRBV18|.|.
CASSPLGEGEKLFF
TGTGCCAGCTCACCATTGGGAGAAGGTGAAAAACTGTTTTTT
>TRBJ2-5|TRBV9|.|TRBD2
CASSVGSSGGQETQYF
TGTGCCAGCAGCGTAGGGTCCAGCGGGGGGCAAGAGACCCAGTACTTC
>TRBJ1-1|TRBV5-1|.|TRBD1
CASSPGGTGGTEAFF
TGCGCCAGCAGCCCCGGAGGGACAGGGGGCACTGAAGCTTTCTTT
>TRBJ2-7|TRBV5-1|.|.
CASSLARAHEQYF
TGCGCCAGCAGCTTAGCCAGGGCCCACGAGCAGTACTTC
>TRBJ1-2|TRBV11-2|.|TRBD1
CASSSTDRGGDGYTF
TGTGCCAGCAGCTCCACTGACAGGGGGGGGGATGGCTACACCTTC
>TRBJ2-1|TRBV5-4|.|TRBD2
CASSLAASGKTYNEQFF
TGTGCCAGCAGCTTGGCGGCTAGCGGGAAGACCTACAATGAGCAGTTCTTC
>TRBJ1-6|TRBV4-1|.|TRBD1
CASSPWTGGTLHF
TGCGCCAGCAGCCCGTGGACAGGCGGAACCCTCCACTTT
>TRBJ1-1|TRBV6-5|.|TRBD1
CASSDRANTEAFF
TGTGCCAGCAGCGACAGGGCGAACACTGAAGCTTTCTTT
>TRBJ1-4|TRBV5-1|.|.
CASSSARGVEKLFF
TGCGCCAGCAGCTCCGCCAGGGGAGTTGAAAAACTGTTTTTT
>TRBJ1-6|TRBV6-5|.|TRBD1
CASSFDRGRSPLHF
TGTGCCAGCAGTTTCGACAGGGGGCGTTCACCCCTCCACTTT
>TRBJ2-1|TRBV7-3|.|.
CASSPGAHNEQFF
TGTGCCAGCAGCCCTGGGGCCCACAATGAGCAGTTCTTC
>TRBJ1-5|TRBV7-7|.|.
CASSLNNDQPQHF
TGTGCCAGCAGCTTAAACAACGATCAGCCCCAGCATTTT
>TRBJ2-2|TRBV11-2|.|.
CASSLGGQGSITGELFF
TGTGCCAGCAGCTTAGGAGGCCAGGGGAGTATCACCGGGGAGCTGTTTTTT
>TRBJ2-2|TRBV6-2/TRBV6-3|.|.
CASSYPGLSFTGELFF
TGTGCCAGCAGTTACCCCGGACTATCTTTCACCGGGGAGCTGTTTTTT
>TRBJ2-5|TRBV15|.|.
CATAGGRQETQYF
TGTGCCACCGCAGGGGGGAGACAAGAGACCCAGTACTTC
>TRBJ1-2|TRBV7-9|.|.
CASSVQGTYGYTF
TGTGCCAGCAGCGTTCAGGGCACCTATGGCTACACCTTC
>TRBJ1-2|TRBV19|.|TRBD1
CASSMGRGVSYGYTF
TGTGCCAGTAGTATGGGCAGGGGGGTAAGTTATGGCTACACCTTC
>TRBJ1-2|TRBV20-1|.|TRBD1
CSASGQGETNYGYTF
TGCAGTGCTAGTGGACAGGGGGAGACCAACTATGGCTACACCTTC
>TRBJ1-1|TRBV23-1|.|.
CASSQSFRGVDRNTEAFF
TGCGCCAGCAGTCAATCCTTCCGAGGAGTCGACCGGAACACTGAAGCTTTCTTT
>TRBJ1-5|TRBV11-2|.|TRBD1
CASSKGQGQGNQPQHF
TGTGCCAGCAGCAAAGGACAGGGGCAAGGCAATCAGCCCCAGCATTTT
>TRBJ1-4|TRBV2|few|TRBD1
CASSADRKLFF
TGTGCCAGCAGCGCGGACAGGAAACTGTTTTTT
>TRBJ1-5|TRBV2|.|.
CASSEGNRVNQPQHF
TGTGCCAGCAGTGAAGGTAACAGGGTGAATCAGCCCCAGCATTTT
>TRBJ1-1|TRBV10-1|.|.
CASSEMRNGEAFF
TGCGCCAGCAGTGAGATGAGGAACGGTGAAGCTTTCTTT